Below, 17 T cell receptor beta chains from the same sample are listed, as sequenced in a study of neurological immune-mediated disorders (dated 2019 in TCRdb). The library relied on 5' RACE. The instrument was an Illumina HiSeq 2500. TCRdb cleaned the public reads at Q25 with fastp, built clones with MiXCR and kept in-frame beta chains. Merged by CDR3 protein, the rows form single entries marked with the most common genes and DNA. The sample includes 30,000 to 45,000 distinct CDR3 sequences, with about 4.8% observed a single time. The ten most abundant clones make up about 9% of the sample. The sequenced sample was CD4+ T cells from blood. Receptors originate from a man between 18 and 29 years old in good health.

This clonotype has at least ten counts. CDR3 sequence (DNA): TGTGCCACCAGTTCGTCCCCGAATGAAAAACTGTTTTTT. Protein: CATSSSPNEKLFF. The chain is built from TRBV24-1 and TRBJ1-4; D is unresolved. The CDR3 is made up of 13 amino acids. The V gene's germline CDR1 is KGHDR and CDR2 SFDVKD. The V end was cut by 6 bases, the J end by 5 bases, with 9 bases between.

This clonotype has ten or more counts. DNA of the CDR3: TGTGCCAGCGCGCTGGTCGGGGGGGGCACAGATACGCAGTATTTT. Its translation: CASALVGGGTDTQYF. V is TRBV6-5 and J is TRBJ2-3, with 8 bases matching TRBD2. Per the germline V gene, CDR1 is MNHEY and CDR2 is SVGAGI. V was clipped by 8 bases and J by 1 base; unmatched bases: 8. This CDR3 spans 15 amino acids.

This clonotype was observed at least ten times. The rearrangement links TRBV7-3 to TRBJ1-1, with D possibly being TRBD1 (5 bases). The CDR3 runs to 13 residues. Germline V gives CDR1 SGHTA, CDR2 FQGTGA. Trimming pared 0 bases from V and 7 bases from J, leaving 9 bases between. The CDR3 sequence: CASSLTPRDEAFF. In DNA form, the CDR3 reads TGTGCCAGCAGCTTAACGCCCAGGGATGAAGCTTTCTTT.

At least ten counts were recorded for this clonotype. The rearrangement uses TRBV5-1 and TRBJ2-1; possible D gene TRBD1, 5 bases. The CDR3 extends over 15 amino acids. Trimming stripped 4 bases from V and 3 bases from J, with 14 bases between. The V gene's germline CDR1 is SGHRS and CDR2 YFSETQ. The CDR3 DNA reads TGCGCCAGCAGCCCAGACGGGCAGGGCTACAATGAGCAGTTCTTC. It encodes CASSPDGQGYNEQFF.

Many counts were recorded for this clonotype. This chain connects TRBV6-5 to TRBJ1-6, with D unresolved. Trimming cost V 0 bases and J 9 bases, with 15 bases left between them. This CDR3 spans 16 amino acids. CDR1 and CDR2 from the germline V gene are MNHEY and SVGAGI. The CDR3 nucleotides are TGTGCCAGCAGTTACTCGAGTCAATTCCTTTCTTCACCCCTCCACTTT. Protein sequence: CASSYSSQFLSSPLHF.

This clonotype was counted once. This sequence joins TRBV3-1 and TRBJ1-1; D call uncertain. V lost 1 base, J lost 11 bases, and 17 bases lay in between. CDR3 length: 14 amino acids. Germline V gives CDR1 LGHDT, CDR2 YNNKEL (reference sequence). In nucleotides, the CDR3 is TGTGCCAGCAGCCAAGGAACGGTGAATTCGAACGCTTTCTTT. Translating it yields CASSQGTVNSNAFF.

This clonotype was detected ten times or more. The V and J genes are TRBV3-1 and TRBJ2-5, with D perhaps TRBD1 (8 bases). Between the trimmed V and J ends, which lost 4 bases and 5 bases, there was a span of 23 bases. The CDR3 spans 17 residues. Looked up from germline, CDR1 is LGHDT and CDR2 is YNNKEL (reference sequence). For the CDR3, the DNA is TGTGCCAGCAGCCCCGGCCCCGGACAGGGAGGGGGGGAGACCCAGTACTTC. This sequence encodes CASSPGPGQGGGETQYF.

This clonotype appeared many times. The rearrangement links TRBV20-1 to TRBJ2-3; D unresolved. The CDR3 has 15 amino acids. Germline CDR1 is DFQATT and CDR2 is SNEGSKA (reference sequence). The V and J ends lost 3 bases and 1 base respectively, with 14 bases between them. The CDR3 is CSARAARLGTDTQYF. The CDR3 DNA reads TGCAGTGCTAGGGCTGCCCGACTCGGCACAGATACGCAGTATTTT.

This clonotype was picked up many times. The junction departs from the called germline gene at one end, perhaps through a read error. The chain employs TRBV7-9 and TRBJ2-1; no clear D. Germline V CDR1 and CDR2: SEHNR, FQNEAQ (reference sequence). The CDR3 is made up of 14 amino acids. CDR3 residues: CANSLGVDYNEQFF. CDR3 nucleotides: TGTGCCAACAGCTTGGGTGTGGACTACAATGAGCAGTTCTTC.

This clonotype has ten or more counts. The chain uses TRBV5-1 and TRBJ1-4; 7 nucleotides align to TRBD1. The CDR3 is 15 amino acids. Germline V CDR1 and CDR2: SGHRS, YFSETQ. The trim removed 5 bases at V and 0 bases at J, leaving 4 bases unmatched. In DNA form, the CDR3 reads TGCGCCAGCAGTAGACAGGGAGCAACTAATGAAAAACTGTTTTTT. Its translation is CASSRQGATNEKLFF.

This clonotype appeared many times. V and J are TRBV20-1 and TRBJ1-5; D is possibly TRBD1 (5 bases). This CDR3 comprises 13 residues. Germline V gene lookup returns CDR1 DFQATT and CDR2 SNEGSKA (reference sequence). Trimming cost V 5 bases and J 2 bases, with 10 bases left between them. Here the CDR3 DNA reads TGCAGTGCTCGGGACGGTCGCAATCAGCCCCAGCATTTT. Encoded protein: CSARDGRNQPQHF.

This clonotype has a count of ten or more. The chain employs TRBV5-1 and TRBJ2-4; D is ambiguous. Germline CDR1 reads SGHRS; CDR2 reads YFSETQ. Trimming took off 0 bases at V and 5 bases at J, with 6 bases between the two ends. This CDR3 comprises 13 residues. The CDR3 here is CASSLDGENIQYF. The CDR3 DNA follows: TGCGCCAGCAGCTTGGATGGGGAAAACATTCAGTACTTC.

Many counts were recorded for this clonotype. This chain joins TRBV20-1 and TRBJ1-1, with D possibly being TRBD1 (5 bases). The germline V and J ends were trimmed by 1 base and 1 base, with 7 bases remaining between them. The CDR3 length is 13 residues. CDR1 and CDR2 from the germline V gene are DFQATT and SNEGSKA (reference sequence). The CDR3 DNA reads as TGCAGTGCTAGAGGTGGGGGGAACACTGAAGCTTTCTTT. It is translated as CSARGGGNTEAFF.

This clonotype was counted ten times or more. At one boundary the junction diverges from the germline segment, which might be a read error. The chain recombines TRBV7-7 with TRBJ1-3; D is ambiguous. The CDR3 is 13 residues long. The germline V gene encodes CDR1 SSHAT and CDR2 FNYEAQ (reference sequence). The CDR3 protein is CASSGDSGNTIYF. The CDR3 nucleotides are TGTGCTAGCAGCGGGGACTCTGGAAACACCATATATTTT.

This clonotype was counted ten times or more. J is TRBJ1-1 and V is TRBV15; unclear D gene. Trimming shortened V by 5 bases and J by 6 bases, and 16 bases separated the two germline ends. Germline V CDR1 and CDR2: LNHNV, YYDKDF (reference sequence). This CDR3 is built from 14 residues. CDR3 sequence: CATSLLRGVSEAFF. CDR3 bases: TGTGCCACCAGCCTACTACGTGGGGTGTCTGAAGCTTTCTTT.

The chain couples TRBV7-3 to TRBJ2-1, with TRBD2 as a possible D gene (6 bases). The CDR3 has 15 amino acids. In germline, CDR1 is SGHTA, CDR2 FQGTGA. V gave up 5 bases and J gave up 3 bases, with 14 bases separating them. The CDR3 DNA reads as TGTGCCAGCAGCGGACAAGCGGGTCACTACAATGAGCAGTTCTTC. Translating gives CASSGQAGHYNEQFF.

The V call is TRBV18, the J call TRBJ1-4; TRBD1 is a possible D gene (5 bases). V dropped 4 bases and J dropped 8 bases, with 11 bases sitting between them. The germline V gene encodes CDR1 KGHSH and CDR2 LQKENI. The CDR3 length is 13 residues. The CDR3 region has the DNA TGTGCCAGCTCACGGGGGGAAAACGAAAAACTGTTTTTT. This translates into CASSRGENEKLFF.